This TCR beta chain was profiled in a study of spatial heterogeneity in lung cancer. Per the germline V gene, CDR1 is SGHVS and CDR2 is FQNEAQ. The CDR3 totals 14 residues. V was pared by 3 bases and J by 7 bases, with 12 bases between. From the 5' RACE reads, TCRdb called clonotypes with MiXCR, one entry per CDR3 protein. The table shows about 100,000 distinct CDR3 sequences, with around 4.3% occurring only once. This clonotype was counted only a few times. The antigen is not known. The time point: sample taken at primary tumor resection. Samples were donated by 72 untreated early-stage non-small cell lung cancer patients. Study-wide results and caveats: Ubiquitous and regional expanded TCR counts correlated with ubiquitous and regional nonsynonymous mutations, respectively. Expanded alpha and beta TCR counts within tumors tracked tumor mutation counts.

This rearrangement joins TRBV7-8 to TRBJ2-2; a possible D gene is TRBD1 (5 bases). The sequenced sample was lung tumor tissue, obtained at surgery. The receptor was derived from a male donor with early-stage non-small cell lung cancer. The CDR3 region has the DNA TGTGCCAGCAGCTTCAGGGTTCTGCTCGGGGAGCTGTTTTTT. This codes for CASSFRVLLGELFF.